This T cell receptor (beta chain) was identified in a study of blood T cells in healthy people across ages. Study-level findings and limits: Naive T cell percentage strongly correlated with TCR beta diversity.

Looked up from germline, CDR1 is MNHEY and CDR2 is SMNVEV (reference sequence). Trimming cost V 0 bases and J 0 bases, with 12 bases left between them. This CDR3 has 16 residues. On this clonotype: The antigen remains undetermined.

The authors ran a second PCR of about 7 to 11 cycles using a sample-barcoded 5' primer and a J-beta primer mix. All cDNA molecules were each tagged by a template-switch adaptor with 12 random nucleotides. TCRdb used MiXCR to reprocess the 5' RACE reads, holding one entry per CDR3 protein. The sample lists about 1.5 million distinct CDR3 sequences, approximately 42% occurring once. Sequenced: blood. This sequence originates from a woman between 18 and 29 years old in good health. The rearrangement uses TRBV27 and TRBJ2-7; no reliable D call. The CDR3 is CASSLSGWRSSYEQYF. The CDR3 DNA reads as TGTGCCAGCAGTTTATCGGGGTGGCGTTCCTCCTACGAGCAGTACTTC.